The sequence of this T cell receptor (beta chain) was determined in a study of technical replicates of blood from a handful of donors. Assay: immunoSEQ multiplex PCR; the TCRdb copy retains only in-frame clones and omits some. The sample has tens of thousands of clones; approximately 95% are singletons. Germline V gene data show CDR1 as MNHNY and CDR2 as SVGAGI (reference sequence). This CDR3 contains 12 residues. The V and J ends lost 8 bases and 6 bases respectively, with 14 bases between them. This receptor was identified in a human donor in good health. Sequencing input: T cells isolated from PBMCs. V usage is TRBV6-6 and J usage is TRBJ2-7, with a tentative D call TRBD2 (6 bases). This CDR3 reads CASQYAGSEQYF. DNA for the CDR3: TGTGCCAGCCAATATGCGGGGAGCGAGCAGTACTTC.